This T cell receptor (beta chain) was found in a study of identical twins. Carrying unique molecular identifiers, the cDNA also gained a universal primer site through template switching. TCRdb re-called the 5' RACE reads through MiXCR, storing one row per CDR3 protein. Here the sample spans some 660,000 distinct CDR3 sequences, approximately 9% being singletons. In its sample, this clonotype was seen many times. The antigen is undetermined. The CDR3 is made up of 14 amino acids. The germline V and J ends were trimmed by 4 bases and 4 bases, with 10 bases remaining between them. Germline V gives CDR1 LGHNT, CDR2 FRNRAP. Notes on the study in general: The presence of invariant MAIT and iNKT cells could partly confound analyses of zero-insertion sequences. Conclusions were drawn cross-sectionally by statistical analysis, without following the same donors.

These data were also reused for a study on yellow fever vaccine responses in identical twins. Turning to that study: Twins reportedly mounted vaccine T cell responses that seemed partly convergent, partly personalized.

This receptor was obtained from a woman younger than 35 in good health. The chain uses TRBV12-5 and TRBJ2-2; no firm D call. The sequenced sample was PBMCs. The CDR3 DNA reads TGTGCTAGTGGTTCCCCTGCCACCACCGGGGAGCTGTTTTTT. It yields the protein CASGSPATTGELFF.